These T cell receptor beta chains were read from a single sample in a study of regulatory and conventional T cells in RAG deficiency. Repertoires were generated with immunoSEQ multiplex PCR, while TCRdb's copy carries only in-frame clones and drops some. The data hold 25,000 to 35,000 clones, with about 90% observed a single time. The same sample was also studied in work on regulatory T cells.

The sample taken for sequencing was CD8+ T cells sorted from blood. These receptors came from a human donor in good health. The CDR3 runs from the conserved cysteine through the conserved F or W. D genes are given only for firm matches. The size of a clone is reported for some rows only, either as once, few or many, or as a class for expanded clones.

len	abundance	v_gene	j_gene	d_gene	CDR3aa	CDR3nt
13	.	TRBV5-1	TRBJ1-1	.	CASQLVMNTEAFF	TGCGCCAGCCAACTCGTCATGAACACTGAAGCTTTCTTT
13	.	TRBV7-9	TRBJ2-5	.	CASSLGTRETQYF	TGTGCCAGCAGCTTGGGCACTCGGGAGACCCAGTACTTC
11	.	TRBV15	TRBJ1-2	.	CATSRGDGYTF	TGTGCCACCAGCAGGGGGGATGGCTACACCTTC
15	.	TRBV6-5	TRBJ2-6	.	CASSHDASGANVLTF	TGTGCCAGCAGCCACGACGCCTCTGGGGCCAACGTCCTGACTTTC
15	.	TRBV12-5	TRBJ1-1	TRBD1	CASGETGGEVAEAFF	TGTGCTAGTGGTGAGACAGGGGGCGAGGTGGCTGAAGCTTTCTTT
16	once	TRBV4-1	TRBJ2-7	TRBD1	CASSHTVTGSSYEQYF	TGCGCCAGCAGCCATACCGTGACAGGGAGCTCCTACGAGCAGTACTTC
14	.	TRBV6-5	TRBJ1-1	.	CASSYGGTNTEAFF	TGTGCCAGCAGTTACGGGGGGACGAACACTGAAGCTTTCTTT
14	.	TRBV7-7	TRBJ2-1	TRBD1	CASSWGQGADEQFF	TGTGCTAGCAGCTGGGGACAGGGGGCGGATGAGCAGTTCTTC
15	.	TRBV7-8	TRBJ1-5	TRBD1	CASSLGDRSNQPQHF	TGTGCCAGCAGCTTGGGGGACAGAAGCAATCAGCCCCAGCATTTT
15	.	TRBV15	TRBJ2-2	.	CATSLRGDRGRELFF	TGTGCCACCAGCTTACGCGGGGACCGGGGCAGGGAGCTGTTTTTT
13	.	TRBV5-1	TRBJ2-7	TRBD2	CASSRGLAGEQYF	TGCGCCAGCAGCAGAGGACTAGCGGGCGAGCAGTACTTC
15	once	TRBV6-1	TRBJ1-1	.	CASIGGWVEETEAFF	TGTGCCAGCATCGGGGGATGGGTAGAGGAGACTGAAGCTTTCTTT
15	.	TRBV28	TRBJ2-5	.	CASSLGGGIQETQYF	TGTGCCAGCAGTTTGGGCGGTGGCATCCAAGAGACCCAGTACTTC
15	.	TRBV7-3	TRBJ2-1	TRBD1	CASSSGTGVYNEQFF	TGTGCCAGCAGCTCCGGGACAGGGGTTTACAATGAGCAGTTCTTC
13	once	TRBV6-5	TRBJ2-1	.	CASSYYEGNEQFF	TGTGCCAGCAGTTACTATGAGGGCAATGAGCAGTTCTTC
11	.	TRBV7-6	TRBJ2-5	.	CASSIQETQYF	TGTGCCAGCAGCATCCAAGAGACCCAGTACTTC
13	.	TRBV6-5	TRBJ1-2	.	CASRDTTPDGYTF	TGTGCCAGCAGAGATACGACACCCGATGGCTACACCTTC
16	.	TRBV6-5	TRBJ1-2	.	CASSYSLGQLNYGYTF	TGTGCCAGCAGTTACTCGCTAGGGCAGCTTAACTATGGCTACACCTTC
15	.	TRBV7-4	TRBJ2-1	TRBD2	CASSPLAGAYNEQFF	TGTGCCAGCAGCCCCCTCGCGGGAGCTTACAATGAGCAGTTCTTC
13	.	TRBV7-6	TRBJ2-7	TRBD1	CASSPTGAYEQYF	TGTGCCAGCAGTCCGACAGGGGCCTACGAGCAGTACTTC
15	.	TRBV5-1	TRBJ1-1	.	CASSLAGGPNTEAFF	TGCGCCAGCAGCTTGGCCGGGGGGCCGAACACTGAAGCTTTCTTT
15	few	TRBV11-3	TRBJ1-2	.	CASSSPGGADYGYTF	TGTGCCAGCAGCTCCCCTGGGGGGGCGGACTATGGCTACACCTTC
15	.	TRBV7-9	TRBJ2-2	.	CASSFYGSETGELFF	TGTGCCAGCAGCTTCTACGGGAGTGAGACCGGGGAGCTGTTTTTT
17	.	TRBV5-1	TRBJ2-7	TRBD1	CASSLGAPGTGIYEQYF	TGCGCCAGCAGCTTGGGCGCCCCCGGGACAGGGATCTACGAGCAGTACTTC
17	.	TRBV25-1	TRBJ2-7	.	CASSEFVPVQGYYEQYF	TGTGCCAGCAGTGAATTCGTTCCGGTCCAGGGGTACTACGAGCAGTACTTC
15	.	TRBV30	TRBJ1-2	.	CAWSVRGVSNYGYTF	TGTGCCTGGAGTGTTAGGGGAGTGTCGAACTATGGCTACACCTTC
17	.	TRBV14	TRBJ2-7	TRBD2	CASSHRGTSGNSYEQYF	TGTGCCAGCAGCCACAGAGGGACTAGCGGGAACTCCTACGAGCAGTACTTC
14	.	TRBV2	TRBJ2-5	.	CASSEWGSQETQYF	TGTGCCAGCAGTGAATGGGGGTCCCAAGAGACCCAGTACTTC
14	.	TRBV27	TRBJ1-1	TRBD1	CASSGQGINTEAFF	TGTGCCAGCAGTGGACAGGGAATAAACACTGAAGCTTTCTTT
15	.	TRBV19	TRBJ1-5	TRBD1	CASHAQTGGNQPQHF	TGTGCCAGTCATGCCCAGACAGGGGGCAATCAGCCCCAGCATTTT
13	.	TRBV27	TRBJ2-5	.	CASSLGEGETQYF	TGTGCCAGCAGTTTGGGGGAAGGCGAGACCCAGTACTTC
15	.	TRBV15	TRBJ2-1	.	CATSRDRHLYNEQFF	TGTGCCACCAGCAGAGATAGACACCTCTACAATGAGCAGTTCTTC
14	.	TRBV10-3	TRBJ2-7	TRBD1	CAIRRDSEGYEQYF	TGTGCCATCAGGAGGGACAGTGAGGGCTACGAGCAGTACTTC
13	.	TRBV9	TRBJ2-2	.	CASSVVSTGELFF	TGTGCCAGCAGCGTAGTAAGCACCGGGGAGCTGTTTTTT
14	once	TRBV6-6	TRBJ2-3	.	CASTQRSYTDTQYF	TGTGCCAGCACTCAGAGGAGCTACACAGATACGCAGTATTTT
12	.	TRBV28	TRBJ2-1	.	CASSLRGNEQFF	TGTGCCAGCAGTTTAAGGGGAAATGAGCAGTTCTTC
13	.	TRBV6-6	TRBJ1-3	.	CASKPGTGNTIYF	TGTGCCAGCAAGCCCGGGACTGGAAACACCATATATTTT
14	.	TRBV5-4	TRBJ2-2	.	CASSLVGYTGELFF	TGTGCCAGCAGCTTGGTAGGGTACACCGGGGAGCTGTTTTTT
15	.	TRBV29-1	TRBJ1-5	TRBD1	CSGRGTAYSNQPQHF	TGCAGCGGACGAGGGACAGCGTATAGCAATCAGCCCCAGCATTTT
13	.	TRBV6-6	TRBJ1-6	.	CASSYSNDSPLHF	TGTGCCAGCAGTTACTCGAATGATTCACCCCTCCACTTT
20	.	TRBV7-8	TRBJ1-2	.	CASSPTPEGNFESSGYGYTF	TGTGCCAGCAGCCCCACCCCGGAGGGTAACTTTGAATCTTCGGGCTATGGCTACACCTTC
16	.	TRBV6-6	TRBJ2-2	TRBD1	CASSPTDRGDTGELFF	TGTGCCAGCAGCCCCACCGACAGGGGTGACACCGGGGAGCTGTTTTTT
13	.	TRBV7-9	TRBJ1-1	TRBD1	CASRDRGGTEAFF	TGTGCCAGTAGAGACAGGGGTGGCACTGAAGCTTTCTTT
14	.	TRBV19	TRBJ1-1	.	CASIPAGGRTEAFF	TGTGCCAGTATACCCGCCGGGGGTCGGACTGAAGCTTTCTTT
12	.	TRBV18	TRBJ1-1	.	CASSPWNTEAFF	TGTGCCAGCTCACCTTGGAACACTGAAGCTTTCTTT
16	once	TRBV9	TRBJ1-3	.	CASSSGGGFSGNTIYF	TGTGCCAGCAGCTCCGGGGGAGGGTTCTCTGGAAACACCATATATTTT
17	.	TRBV11-3	TRBJ2-7	TRBD2	CASSLATSAGEGYEQYF	TGTGCCAGCAGCTTAGCTACCTCAGCGGGAGAGGGGTACGAGCAGTACTTC
16	.	TRBV4-1	TRBJ1-1	.	CASSQEQWVGGTEAFF	TGCGCCAGCAGCCAAGAACAGTGGGTAGGGGGCACTGAAGCTTTCTTT
11	.	TRBV2	TRBJ2-3	.	CASTNTDTQYF	TGTGCCAGCACTAACACGGATACGCAGTATTTT
17	.	TRBV4-1	TRBJ2-3	TRBD2	CASSPGAGGRSTDTQYF	TGCGCCAGCAGCCCGGGAGCGGGCGGGAGGTCCACAGATACGCAGTATTTT
17	.	TRBV7-8	TRBJ1-2	.	CASSLDFYAYPNYGYTF	TGTGCCAGCAGCTTAGATTTTTATGCTTACCCTAACTATGGCTACACCTTC
13	.	TRBV29-1	TRBJ2-3	TRBD1	CSNDRAGTDTQYF	TGCAGCAATGACAGGGCCGGCACAGATACGCAGTATTTT
14	.	TRBV27	TRBJ1-1	.	CASSLTKMGTEAFF	TGTGCCAGCAGTTTAACCAAAATGGGCACTGAAGCTTTCTTT
12	.	TRBV27	TRBJ2-2	.	CASSSPTGELFF	TGTGCCAGCAGTTCCCCCACCGGGGAGCTGTTTTTT